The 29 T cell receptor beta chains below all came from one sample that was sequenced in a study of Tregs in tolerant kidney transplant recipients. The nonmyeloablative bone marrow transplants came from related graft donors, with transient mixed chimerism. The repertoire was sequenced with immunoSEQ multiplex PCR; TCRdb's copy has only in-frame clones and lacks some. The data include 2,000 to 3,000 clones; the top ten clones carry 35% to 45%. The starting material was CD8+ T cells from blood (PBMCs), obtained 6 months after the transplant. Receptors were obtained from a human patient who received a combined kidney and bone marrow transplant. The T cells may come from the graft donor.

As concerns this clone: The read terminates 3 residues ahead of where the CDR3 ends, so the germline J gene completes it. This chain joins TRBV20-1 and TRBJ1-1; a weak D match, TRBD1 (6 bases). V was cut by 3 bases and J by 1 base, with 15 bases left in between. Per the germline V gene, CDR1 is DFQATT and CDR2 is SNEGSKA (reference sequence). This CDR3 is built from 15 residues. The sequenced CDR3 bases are TGCAGTGCTAGGGGATGGACAGCTGAGAACACTGAA. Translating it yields CSARGWTAENTE. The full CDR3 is CSARGWTAENTEAFF.

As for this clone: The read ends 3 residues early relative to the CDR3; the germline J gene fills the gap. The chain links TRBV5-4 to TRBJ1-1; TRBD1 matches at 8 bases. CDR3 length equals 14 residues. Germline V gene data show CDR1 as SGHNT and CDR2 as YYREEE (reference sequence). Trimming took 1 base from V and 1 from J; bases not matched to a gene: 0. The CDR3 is CASSLTGGNTEAFF. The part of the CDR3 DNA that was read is TGTGCCAGCAGCTTGACAGGGGGGAACACTGAA.

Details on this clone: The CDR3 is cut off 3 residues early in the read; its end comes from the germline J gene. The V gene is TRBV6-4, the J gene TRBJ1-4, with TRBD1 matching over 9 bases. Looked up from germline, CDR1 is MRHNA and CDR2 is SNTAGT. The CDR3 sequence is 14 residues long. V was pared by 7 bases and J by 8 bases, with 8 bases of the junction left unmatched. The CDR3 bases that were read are TGTGCCAGCATCCTGGGACAGGGAGGAGAAAAA. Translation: CASILGQGGEK. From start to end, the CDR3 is CASILGQGGEKLFF.

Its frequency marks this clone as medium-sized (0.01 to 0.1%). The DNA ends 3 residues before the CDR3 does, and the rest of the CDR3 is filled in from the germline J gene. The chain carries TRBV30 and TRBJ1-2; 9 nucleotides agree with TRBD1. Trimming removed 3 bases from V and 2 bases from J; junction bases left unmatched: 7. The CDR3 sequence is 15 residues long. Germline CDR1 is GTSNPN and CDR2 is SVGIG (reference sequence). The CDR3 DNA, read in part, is TGTGCCTGGAGAGCTCCGACAGGGGGGAACTATGGC. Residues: CAWRAPTGGNYG. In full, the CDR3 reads CAWRAPTGGNYGYTF.

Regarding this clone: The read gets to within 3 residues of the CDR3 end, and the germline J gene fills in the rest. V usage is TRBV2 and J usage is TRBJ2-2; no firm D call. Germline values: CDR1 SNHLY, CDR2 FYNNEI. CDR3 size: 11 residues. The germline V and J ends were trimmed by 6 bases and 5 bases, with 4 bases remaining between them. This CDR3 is CASRRTGELFF. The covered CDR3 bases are TGTGCCAGCAGGAGGACCGGGGAG. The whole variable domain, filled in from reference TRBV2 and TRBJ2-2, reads EPEVTQTPSHQVTQMGQEVILRCVPISNHLYFYWYRQILGQKVEFLVSFYNNEISEKSEIFDDQFSVERPDGSNFTLKIRSTKLEDSAMYFCASRRTGELFFGEGSRLTVL.

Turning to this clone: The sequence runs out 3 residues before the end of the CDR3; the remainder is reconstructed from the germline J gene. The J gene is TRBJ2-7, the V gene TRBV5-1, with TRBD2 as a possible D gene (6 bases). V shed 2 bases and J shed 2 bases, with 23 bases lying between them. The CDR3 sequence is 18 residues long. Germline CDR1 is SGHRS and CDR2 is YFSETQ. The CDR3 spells CASSFTGVVADLTYEQYF. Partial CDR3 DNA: TGCGCCAGCAGCTTTACGGGGGTGGTAGCGGACCTAACCTACGAG. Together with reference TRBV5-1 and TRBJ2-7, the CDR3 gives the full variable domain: KAGVTQTPRYLIKTRGQQVTLSCSPISGHRSVSWYQQTPGQGLQFLFEYFSETQRNKGNFPGRFSGRQFSNSRSEMNVSTLELGDSALYLCASSFTGVVADLTYEQYFGPGTRLTVT.

The sequenced CDR3 bases are TGCAGCGTTGGTGGCCCAATAACAGGGGGCTATGGC. It yields the protein CSVGGPITGGYG. The whole CDR3 region reads CSVGGPITGGYGYTF. The chain has TRBV29-1 and TRBJ1-2; 8 nucleotides match TRBD1. The read stops 3 residues short of the end of the CDR3; the missing end is completed from the germline J gene. The V and J ends lost 4 bases and 4 bases, in that order; junction bases with no gene match: 11. Looked up from germline, CDR1 is SQVTM and CDR2 is ANQGSEA. The CDR3 extends over 15 amino acids. Variable domain in full (rest from reference TRBV29-1 and TRBJ1-2): SAVISQKPSRDICQRGTSLTIQCQVDSQVTMMFWYRQQPGQSLTLIATANQGSEATYESGFVIDKFPISRPNLTFSTLTVSNMSPEDSSIYLCSVGGPITGGYGYTFGSGTRLTVV.

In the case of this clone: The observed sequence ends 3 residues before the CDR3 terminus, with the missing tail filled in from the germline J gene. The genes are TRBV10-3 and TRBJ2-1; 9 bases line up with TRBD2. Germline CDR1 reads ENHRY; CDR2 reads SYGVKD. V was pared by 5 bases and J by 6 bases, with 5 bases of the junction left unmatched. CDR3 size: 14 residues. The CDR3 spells CAISPSGAINEQFF. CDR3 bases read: TGTGCCATCAGTCCTAGCGGGGCCATCAATGAG.

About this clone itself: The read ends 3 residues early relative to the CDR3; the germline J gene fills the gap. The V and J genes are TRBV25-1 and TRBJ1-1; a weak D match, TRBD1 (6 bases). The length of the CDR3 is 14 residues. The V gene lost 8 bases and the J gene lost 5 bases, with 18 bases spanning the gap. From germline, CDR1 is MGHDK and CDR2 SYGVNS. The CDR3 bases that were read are TGTGCCAGCCGCTTGGGGGGGGCGCATACTGAA. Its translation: CASRLGGAHTE. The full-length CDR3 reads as CASRLGGAHTEAFF. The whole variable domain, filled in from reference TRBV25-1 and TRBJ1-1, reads EADIYQTPRYLVIGTGKKITLECSQTMGHDKMYWYQQDPGMELHLIHYSYGVNSTEKGDLSSESTVSRIRTEHFPLTLESARPSHTSQYLCASRLGGAHTEAFFGQGTRLTVV.

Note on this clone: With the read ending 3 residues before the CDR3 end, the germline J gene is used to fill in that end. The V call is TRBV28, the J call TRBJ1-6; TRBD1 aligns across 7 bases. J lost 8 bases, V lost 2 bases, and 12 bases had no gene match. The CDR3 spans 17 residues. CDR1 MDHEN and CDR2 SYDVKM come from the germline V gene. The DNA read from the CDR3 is TGTGCCAGCAGTTTACCTTTAACCGGGACAGAGGATTCACCC. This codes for CASSLPLTGTEDSP. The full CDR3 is CASSLPLTGTEDSPLHF.

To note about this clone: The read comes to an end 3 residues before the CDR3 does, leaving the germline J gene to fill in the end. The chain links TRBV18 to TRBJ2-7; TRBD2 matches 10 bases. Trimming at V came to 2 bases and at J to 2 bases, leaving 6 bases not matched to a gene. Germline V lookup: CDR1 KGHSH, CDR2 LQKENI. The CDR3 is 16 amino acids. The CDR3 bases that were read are TGTGCCAGCTCACCATCTAGCGGGAGATCAACCTACGAG. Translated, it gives CASSPSSGRSTYE. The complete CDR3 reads CASSPSSGRSTYEQYF.

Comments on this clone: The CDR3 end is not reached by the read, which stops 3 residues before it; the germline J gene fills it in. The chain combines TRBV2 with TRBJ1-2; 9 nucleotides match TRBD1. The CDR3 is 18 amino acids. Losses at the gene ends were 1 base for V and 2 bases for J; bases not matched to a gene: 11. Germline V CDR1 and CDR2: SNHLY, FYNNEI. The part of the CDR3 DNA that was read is TGTGCCAGCAGTGAAGTGGGGACAGGGCCCCTTCCAAACTATGGC. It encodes CASSEVGTGPLPNYG. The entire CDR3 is CASSEVGTGPLPNYGYTF. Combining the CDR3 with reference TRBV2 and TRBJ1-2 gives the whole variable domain EPEVTQTPSHQVTQMGQEVILRCVPISNHLYFYWYRQILGQKVEFLVSFYNNEISEKSEIFDDQFSVERPDGSNFTLKIRSTKLEDSAMYFCASSEVGTGPLPNYGYTFGSGTRLTVV.

This CDR3 reads CASSGGTGKGYGYTF. The covered CDR3 bases are TGTGCCAGCAGCGGCGGGACAGGGAAGGGCTATGGC. The rearrangement links TRBV5-4 to TRBJ1-2; 9 bases align to TRBD1. Sequencing ends 3 residues short of the CDR3 end; the germline J gene provides the rest. Germline V gene sequence: CDR1 SGHNT, CDR2 YYREEE (reference sequence). Germline trimming cut 4 bases from V and 4 bases from J; bases unmatched to any gene: 8. The CDR3 has 15 residues.

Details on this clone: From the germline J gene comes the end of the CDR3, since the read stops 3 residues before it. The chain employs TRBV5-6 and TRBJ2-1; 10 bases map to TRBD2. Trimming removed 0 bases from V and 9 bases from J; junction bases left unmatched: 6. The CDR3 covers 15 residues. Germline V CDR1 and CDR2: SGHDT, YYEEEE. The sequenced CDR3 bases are TGTGCCAGCAGCTTGGCTCTAGCGGGAGTGTTTGAG. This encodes CASSLALAGVFE. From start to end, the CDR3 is CASSLALAGVFEQFF.

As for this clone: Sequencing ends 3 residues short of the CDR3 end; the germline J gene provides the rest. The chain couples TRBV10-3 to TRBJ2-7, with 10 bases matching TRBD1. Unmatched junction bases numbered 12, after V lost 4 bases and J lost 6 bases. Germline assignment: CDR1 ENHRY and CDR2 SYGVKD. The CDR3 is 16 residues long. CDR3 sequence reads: CAISAIRQGAGSEQYF. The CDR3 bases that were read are TGTGCCATCAGTGCCATTAGACAGGGGGCTGGCTCCGAG.

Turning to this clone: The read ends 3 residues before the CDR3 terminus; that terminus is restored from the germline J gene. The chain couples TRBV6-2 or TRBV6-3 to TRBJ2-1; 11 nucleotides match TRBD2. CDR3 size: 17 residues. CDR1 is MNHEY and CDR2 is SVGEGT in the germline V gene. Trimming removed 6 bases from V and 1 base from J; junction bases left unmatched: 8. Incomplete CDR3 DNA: TGTGCCAGCAGGGGACTAGCGGTTGAGATTTCCTACAATGAG. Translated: CASRGLAVEISYNE. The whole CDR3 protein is CASRGLAVEISYNEQFF.

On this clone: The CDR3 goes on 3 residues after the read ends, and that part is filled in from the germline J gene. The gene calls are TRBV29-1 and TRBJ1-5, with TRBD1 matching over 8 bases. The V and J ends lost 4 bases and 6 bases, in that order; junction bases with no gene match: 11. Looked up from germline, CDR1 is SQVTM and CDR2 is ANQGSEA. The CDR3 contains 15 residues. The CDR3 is CSVVLPDRVGQPQHF. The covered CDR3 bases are TGCAGCGTTGTCCTTCCGGACAGGGTAGGTCAGCCC.

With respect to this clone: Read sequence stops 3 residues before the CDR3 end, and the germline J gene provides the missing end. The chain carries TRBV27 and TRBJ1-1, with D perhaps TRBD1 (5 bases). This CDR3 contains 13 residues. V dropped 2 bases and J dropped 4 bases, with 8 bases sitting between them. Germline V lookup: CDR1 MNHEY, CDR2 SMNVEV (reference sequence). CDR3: CASSLGGGTEAFF. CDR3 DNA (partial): TGTGCCAGCAGTTTAGGGGGGGGCACTGAA.

CDR3 bases read: TGTGCCAGCAGTTCAGGATATACCTATGGC. It yields the protein CASSSGYTYG. The CDR3 in its entirety is CASSSGYTYGYTF. The chain carries TRBV12-3 or TRBV12-4 and TRBJ1-2; D not certain. The CDR3 is cut off 3 residues early in the read; its end comes from the germline J gene. Trimming left V 4 bases short and J 4 bases short, with 10 bases between. The length of the CDR3 is 13 residues.

The sequenced CDR3 bases are TGTGCCAGCTCACCCCGGCCCCAGCGCGTGCTCTACGAG. Translation: CASSPRPQRVLYE. The CDR3, in full, reads CASSPRPQRVLYEQYF. The chain recombines TRBV18 with TRBJ2-7; no firm D call. Read coverage stops 3 residues before the CDR3 terminus; the germline J gene supplies the remainder. From germline, CDR1 is KGHSH and CDR2 LQKENI. Between the trimmed V and J ends, which lost 3 bases and 3 bases, there was a span of 18 bases. This CDR3 region has 16 residues.

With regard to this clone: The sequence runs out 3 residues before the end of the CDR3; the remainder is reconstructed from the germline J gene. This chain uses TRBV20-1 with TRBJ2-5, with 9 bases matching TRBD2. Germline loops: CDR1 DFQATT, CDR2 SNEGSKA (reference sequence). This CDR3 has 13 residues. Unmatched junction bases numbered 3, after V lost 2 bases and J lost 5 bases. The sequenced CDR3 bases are TGCAGTGCTAGACTAGCGGGAAAGGAGACC. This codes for CSARLAGKET. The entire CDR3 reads CSARLAGKETQYF.

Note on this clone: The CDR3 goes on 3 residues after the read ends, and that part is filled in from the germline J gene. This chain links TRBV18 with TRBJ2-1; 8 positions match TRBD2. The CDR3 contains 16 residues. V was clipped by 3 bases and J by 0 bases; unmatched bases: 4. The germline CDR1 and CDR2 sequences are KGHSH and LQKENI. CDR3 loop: CASSPTSASSYNEQFF. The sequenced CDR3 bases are TGTGCCAGCTCACCGACTAGCGCTAGCTCCTACAATGAG.

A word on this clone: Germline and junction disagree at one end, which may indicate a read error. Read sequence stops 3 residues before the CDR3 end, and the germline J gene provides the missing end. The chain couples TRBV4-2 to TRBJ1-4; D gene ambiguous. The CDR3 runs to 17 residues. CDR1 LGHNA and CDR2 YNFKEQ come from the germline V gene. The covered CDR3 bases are TGCGCCAGCAGCCAAGACTGGGAGGGCGGGATCAATGAAAAA. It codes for CASSQDWEGGINEK. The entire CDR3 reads CASSQDWEGGINEKLFF.

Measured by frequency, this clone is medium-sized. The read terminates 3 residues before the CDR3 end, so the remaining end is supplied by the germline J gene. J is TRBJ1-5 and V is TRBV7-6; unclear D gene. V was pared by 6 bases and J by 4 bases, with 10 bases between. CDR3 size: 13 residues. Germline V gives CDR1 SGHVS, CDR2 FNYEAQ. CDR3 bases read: TGTGCCAGCAGTAGCGCGCGTAATCAGCCC. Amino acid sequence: CASSSARNQP. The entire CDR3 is CASSSARNQPQHF.

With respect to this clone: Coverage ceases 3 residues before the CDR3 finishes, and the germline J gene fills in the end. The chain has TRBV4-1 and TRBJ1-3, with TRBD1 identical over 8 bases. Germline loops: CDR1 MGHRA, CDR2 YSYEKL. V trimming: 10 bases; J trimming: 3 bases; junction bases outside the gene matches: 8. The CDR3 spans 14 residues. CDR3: CATSDRVFGNTIYF. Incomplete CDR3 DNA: TGCGCCACCTCGGACAGGGTCTTTGGAAACACC.

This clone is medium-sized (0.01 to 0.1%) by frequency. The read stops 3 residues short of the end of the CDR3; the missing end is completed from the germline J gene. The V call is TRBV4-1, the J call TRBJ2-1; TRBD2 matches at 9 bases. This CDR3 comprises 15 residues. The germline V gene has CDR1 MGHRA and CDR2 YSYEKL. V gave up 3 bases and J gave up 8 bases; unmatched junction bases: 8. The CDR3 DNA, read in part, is TGCGCCAGCAGCCAGTCTCGGCGGGAGGGTGATGAG. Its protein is CASSQSRREGDE. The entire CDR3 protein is CASSQSRREGDEQFF.

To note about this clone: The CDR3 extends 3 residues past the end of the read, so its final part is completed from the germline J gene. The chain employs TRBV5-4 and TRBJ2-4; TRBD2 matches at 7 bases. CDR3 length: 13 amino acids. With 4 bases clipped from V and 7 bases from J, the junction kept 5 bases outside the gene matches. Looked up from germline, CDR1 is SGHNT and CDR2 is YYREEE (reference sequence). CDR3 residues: CASSPGGGNIQYF. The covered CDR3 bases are TGTGCCAGCAGCCCGGGGGGAGGGAACATT.

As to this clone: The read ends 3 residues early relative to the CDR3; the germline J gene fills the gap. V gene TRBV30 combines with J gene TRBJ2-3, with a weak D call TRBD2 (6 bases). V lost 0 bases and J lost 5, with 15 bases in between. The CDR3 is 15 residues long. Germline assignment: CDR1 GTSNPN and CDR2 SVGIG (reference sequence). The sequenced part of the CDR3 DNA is TGTGCCTGGAGTGTATTTATGGGAGCGGGAGATACG. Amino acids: CAWSVFMGAGDT. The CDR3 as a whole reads CAWSVFMGAGDTQYF.

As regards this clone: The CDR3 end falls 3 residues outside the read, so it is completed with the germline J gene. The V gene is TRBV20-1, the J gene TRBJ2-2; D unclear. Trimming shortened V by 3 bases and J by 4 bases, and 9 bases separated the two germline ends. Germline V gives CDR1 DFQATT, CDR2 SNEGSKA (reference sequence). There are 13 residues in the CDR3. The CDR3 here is CSASRGITGELFF. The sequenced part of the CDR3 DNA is TGCAGTGCTAGCCGCGGAATCACCGGGGAG.